This T cell receptor beta chain was retrieved from a study of T cells in Graves' hyperthyroidism and ophthalmopathy. Study observations and caveats: Most thyroid clonotypes that were expanded above 0.001 also turned up in blood. A model using 13 V-J features told ophthalmopathy apart from stable hyperthyroidism.

Note on this clonotype: Its target is not known.

Germline values: CDR1 SGHRS, CDR2 YFSETQ. The CDR3 runs 12 residues. V gave up 2 bases and J gave up 7 bases, with 9 bases separating them. Template material for amplifying TCR beta CDR3 regions consisted of RNA transcripts. HTBI primers drove first-round RT-PCR of the TCR CDR3. From the multiplex PCR reads, TCRdb called clonotypes with MiXCR, one entry per CDR3 protein. The table records approximately 320,000 distinct CDR3 sequences, around a sixth of them present only once. The chain links TRBV5-1 to TRBJ1-1; D remains ambiguous. Sequencing used blood. This sequence was found in a man aged 25 to 45 with Graves' hyperthyroidism. CDR3 sequence (DNA): TGCGCCAGCAGCTTTGATGGGGTTGAAGCTTTCTTT. As protein: CASSFDGVEAFF.